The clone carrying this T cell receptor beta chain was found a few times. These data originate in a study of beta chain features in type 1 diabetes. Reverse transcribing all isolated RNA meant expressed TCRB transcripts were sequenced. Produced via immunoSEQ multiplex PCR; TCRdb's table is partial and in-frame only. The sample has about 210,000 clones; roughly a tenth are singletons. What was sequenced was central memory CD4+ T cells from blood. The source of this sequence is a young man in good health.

In nucleotides, the CDR3 is TGTGCCACCAGCAGAGCTGGACCCCTGGGTGGCTACACCTTC. Translation: CATSRAGPLGGYTF. The gene calls are TRBV15 and TRBJ1-2; D call uncertain. Germline CDR1 reads LNHNV; CDR2 reads YYDKDF (reference sequence). The CDR3 spans 14 residues. V shed 1 base and J shed 7 bases, with 13 bases lying between them.